What follows describes a single TCR beta chain. This entry is derived from a study of blood T cell repertoires in COVID-19. Study overall: The samples span acute and convalescent COVID-19 from the United States, Italy and Spain. PBMCs, B-cell-depleted T cells, or T cells provided the cDNA or gDNA that made up the material.

The CDR3 runs to 16 residues. Germline CDR1 and CDR2: SEHNR and FQNEAQ (reference sequence). The trim removed 1 base at V and 6 bases at J, leaving 7 bases unmatched. Libraries were prepared by immunoSEQ multiplex PCR; TCRdb keeps only in-frame clonotypes and omits some of them. The table includes about 190,000 clones, nearly 90% detected once. The clonotype comes from a woman aged 40 to 49 who had recovered from COVID-19. This chain joins TRBV7-9 and TRBJ2-1; the match to TRBD2 covers 9 bases. Sequencing input: peripheral blood. The CDR3 protein is CASSLEAGGTSNEQFF. The CDR3, as DNA: TGTGCCAGCAGCTTAGAGGCGGGAGGGACCTCCAATGAGCAGTTCTTC.